A selection of T cell receptor beta chains follows, all from one sample in a study of shared clonotypes between healthy human individuals. Repertoires were generated with immunoSEQ multiplex PCR, while TCRdb's copy carries only in-frame clones and drops some. The sample lists around 1.1 million clones, 75% to 85% occurring once. Sequenced input: memory CD4+ T cells from PBMCs. Receptor source: a man aged 18-30 years in good health. Some clones in this sample may be carry-over from other donors' samples. Both conserved end residues are part of each CDR3. D genes are given only for firm matches. A clone size is listed for some rows: how often the clone was seen (once, few, many), or a class if it is expanded.

TRBJ2-1 TRBV5-4 . once 16 TGTGCCAGCAGCTGGACGGGACTGTCCTCCTACAATGAGCAGTTCTTC CASSWTGLSSYNEQFF
TRBJ2-7 TRBV19 . . 13 TGTGCCAGTAGCCTGGTGGGTTTTTACGAGCAGTACTTC CASSLVGFYEQYF
TRBJ1-4 TRBV11-2 . . 15 TGTGCCAGCAGCTTGACGGGGACGGCGGGTGAAAAACTGTTTTTT CASSLTGTAGEKLFF
TRBJ1-5 TRBV27 . . 15 TGTGCCAGCAGTTCCCTAGGGTCAGGAGGACAGCCCCAGCATTTT CASSSLGSGGQPQHF
TRBJ1-3 TRBV28 TRBD1 . 13 TGTGCCAGCAGTCCGGGACAGCGAAACACCATATATTTT CASSPGQRNTIYF
TRBJ2-1 TRBV5-1 TRBD2 . 15 TGCGCCAGCAGCTTTACTAGCGGGTCATACAATGAGCAGTTCTTC CASSFTSGSYNEQFF
TRBJ1-1 TRBV6-4 . . 15 TGTGCCAGCAGGCGGGAAGACCGTAAGGGAACTGAAGCTTTCTTT CASRREDRKGTEAFF
TRBJ2-2 TRBV5-1 TRBD1 few 17 TGCGCCAGCAGCTTGGGAAGCAGGGGGAGTGACACCGGGGAGCTGTTTTTT CASSLGSRGSDTGELFF
TRBJ2-5 TRBV25-1 . . 13 TGTGCCAGCAGCGAACAGGGACGGGAGACCCAGTACTTC CASSEQGRETQYF
TRBJ1-1 TRBV30 . few 13 TGTGCCTGGAGTGTACAGGTTCAGGGGGAAGCTTTCTTT CAWSVQVQGEAFF
TRBJ2-5 TRBV28 . . 11 TGTGCCAGCACCGTTGGGGAGACCCAGTACTTC CASTVGETQYF
TRBJ2-7 TRBV11-2 . . 13 TGTGCCAGCAGCTCGACTAGTACCTACGAGCAGTACTTC CASSSTSTYEQYF
TRBJ1-6 TRBV28 . . 12 TGTGCCGGCGGGCGGTCGAATTCACCCCTCCACTTT CAGGRSNSPLHF
TRBJ1-3 TRBV28 . many 16 TGTGCCAGCAGTTTGGCGGCGGGGGACTCTGGAAACACCATATATTTT CASSLAAGDSGNTIYF
TRBJ1-1 TRBV5-4 . . 14 TGTGCCAGCAGCTTGGCGACAGGGAACACTGAAGCTTTCTTT CASSLATGNTEAFF
TRBJ2-3 TRBV7-6 . . 13 TGTGCCAGCAGCTTAGTGCCCTCAGATACGCAGTATTTT CASSLVPSDTQYF
TRBJ1-4 TRBV29-1 . . 11 TGCAGCGTTGAAGACACAGGAAAACTGTTTTTT CSVEDTGKLFF
TRBJ2-3 TRBV5-4 TRBD2 . 16 TGTGCCAGCAGCCCGGCCATAGCGGGGGTCACAGATACGCAGTATTTT CASSPAIAGVTDTQYF
TRBJ2-7 TRBV4-3 . . 16 TGCGCCAGCAGCCAAGGGGTGAGACAAGGACGCTACGAGCAGTACTTC CASSQGVRQGRYEQYF
TRBJ2-5 TRBV10-1 TRBD2 . 20 TGCGCCAGCAGTGAGTCAAAAAAAGGGCTAGCGGGACAGTACCAAGAGACCCAGTACTTC CASSESKKGLAGQYQETQYF
TRBJ2-5 TRBV21-1 . . 12 TGTGCCATAAGCGGGGGTAAAGATACCCAGTACTTC CAISGGKDTQYF
TRBJ2-7 TRBV25-1 . . 14 TGTGCCAGCAGTGGTCAAGGGATGGCCTACGAGCAGTACTTC CASSGQGMAYEQYF
TRBJ2-7 TRBV5-1 . . 17 TGCGCCAGCAGCTTGATTCCGGGGATCGAGGGGAGCCACGAGCAGTACTTC CASSLIPGIEGSHEQYF
TRBJ1-5 TRBV7-9 . . 16 TGTGCCAGCAGCCCCCGAGCGACCGGTAGCAATCAGCCCCAGCATTTT CASSPRATGSNQPQHF
TRBJ1-3 TRBV19 . . 16 TGTGCCAGTACCGATGTAGGGGGAGGCTCTGGAAACACCATATATTTT CASTDVGGGSGNTIYF
TRBJ1-2 TRBV30 . . 10 TGTGCCTCGGCGACAGGTGGCTACACCTTC CASATGGYTF
TRBJ2-7 TRBV27 . . 14 TGTGCCAGCAGCCCCAGATCCGGACCCTACGAGCAGTACTTC CASSPRSGPYEQYF
TRBJ1-2 TRBV30 . few 12 TGTGCCTGGAGTGCATTTAACTATGGCTACACCTTC CAWSAFNYGYTF
TRBJ1-2 TRBV20-1 . . 11 TGCAGTGCTAGAGATCGGGGGGGCTACACCTTC CSARDRGGYTF
TRBJ2-7 TRBV5-1 . . 15 TGCGCCAGCAGCCCCACTCCATCAGGACTCTACGAGCAGTACTTC CASSPTPSGLYEQYF
TRBJ2-1 TRBV30 . . 10 TGTGCCTGGAGTAGTGATGAGCAGTTCTTC CAWSSDEQFF
TRBJ2-7 TRBV23-1 . . 15 TGCGCCAGCAGTCAAAGGTCCCCAAAACCTTACGAGCAGTACTTC CASSQRSPKPYEQYF
TRBJ1-1 TRBV15 . many 17 TGTGCCACCAGCAGAGATCTTGGCTTCTCCGCGATCGCTGAAGCTTTCTTT CATSRDLGFSAIAEAFF
TRBJ1-3 TRBV15 . once 16 TGTGCCACCAGCAGAGGAGGGTCAGCCTCTGGAAACACCATATATTTT CATSRGGSASGNTIYF
TRBJ2-7 TRBV5-1 TRBD2 once 16 TGCGCCAGCAGCTTGGCTAGCGGGAGTTTCTCCGACGAGCAGTACTTC CASSLASGSFSDEQYF
TRBJ1-1 TRBV28 TRBD1 few 14 TGTGCCAGCAGTTTAGGGGACAGGGTTCCTGAAGCTTTCTTT CASSLGDRVPEAFF